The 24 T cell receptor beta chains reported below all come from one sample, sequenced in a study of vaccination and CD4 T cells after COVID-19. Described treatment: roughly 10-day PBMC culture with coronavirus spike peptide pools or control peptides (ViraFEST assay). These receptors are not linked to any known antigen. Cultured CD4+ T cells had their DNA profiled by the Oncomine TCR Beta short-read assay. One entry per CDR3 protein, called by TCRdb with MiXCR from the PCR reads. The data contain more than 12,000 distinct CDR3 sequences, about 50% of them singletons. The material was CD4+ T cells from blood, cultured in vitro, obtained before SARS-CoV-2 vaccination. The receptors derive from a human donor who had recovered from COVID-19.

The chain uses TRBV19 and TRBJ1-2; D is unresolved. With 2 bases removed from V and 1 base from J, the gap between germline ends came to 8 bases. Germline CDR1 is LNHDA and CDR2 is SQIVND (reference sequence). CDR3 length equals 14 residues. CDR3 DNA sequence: TGTGCCAGTAGTATATCGGCGGATAACTATGGCTACACCTTC. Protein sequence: CASSISADNYGYTF. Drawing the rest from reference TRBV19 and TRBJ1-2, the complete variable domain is DGGITQSPKYLFRKEGQNVTLSCEQNLNHDAMYWYRQDPGQGLRLIYYSQIVNDFQKGDIAEGYSVSREKKESFPLTVTSAQKNPTAFYLCASSISADNYGYTFGSGTRLTVV.

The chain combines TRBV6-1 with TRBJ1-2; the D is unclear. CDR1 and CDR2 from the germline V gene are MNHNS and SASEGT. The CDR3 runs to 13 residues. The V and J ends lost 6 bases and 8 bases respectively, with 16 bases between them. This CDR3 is CASRNGVGRGYTF. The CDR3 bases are TGTGCCAGCAGAAATGGGGTGGGAAGAGGCTACACCTTC.

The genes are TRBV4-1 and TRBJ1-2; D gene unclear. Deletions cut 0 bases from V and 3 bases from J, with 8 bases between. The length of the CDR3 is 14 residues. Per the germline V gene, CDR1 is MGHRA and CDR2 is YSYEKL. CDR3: CASSQEKAYYGYTF. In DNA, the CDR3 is TGCGCCAGCAGCCAAGAGAAGGCCTACTATGGCTACACCTTC.

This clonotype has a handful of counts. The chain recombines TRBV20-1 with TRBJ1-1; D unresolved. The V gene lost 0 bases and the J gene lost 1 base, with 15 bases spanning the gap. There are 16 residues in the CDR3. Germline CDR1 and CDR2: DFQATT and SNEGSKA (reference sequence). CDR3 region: CSARDQRFTWNTEAFF. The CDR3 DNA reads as TGCAGTGCTAGAGATCAGAGGTTTACTTGGAACACTGAAGCTTTCTTT.

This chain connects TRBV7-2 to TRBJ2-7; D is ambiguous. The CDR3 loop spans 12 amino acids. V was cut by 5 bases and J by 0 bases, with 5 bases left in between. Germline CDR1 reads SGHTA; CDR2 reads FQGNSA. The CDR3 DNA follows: TGTGCCAGCAGCGGGGACTCCTACGAGCAGTACTTC. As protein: CASSGDSYEQYF.

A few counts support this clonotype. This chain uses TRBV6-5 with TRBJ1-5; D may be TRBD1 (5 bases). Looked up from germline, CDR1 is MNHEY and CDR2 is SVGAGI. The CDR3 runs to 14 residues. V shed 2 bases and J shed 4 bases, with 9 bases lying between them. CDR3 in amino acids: CASSYRQGNQPQHF. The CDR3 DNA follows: TGTGCCAGCAGTTACCGTCAGGGTAATCAGCCCCAGCATTTT.

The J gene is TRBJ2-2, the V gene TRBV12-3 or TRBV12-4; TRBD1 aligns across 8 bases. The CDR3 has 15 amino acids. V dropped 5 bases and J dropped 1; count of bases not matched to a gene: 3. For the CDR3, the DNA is TGTGCCAGCAGTCCCGACAGGGGGAACACCGGGGAGCTGTTTTTT. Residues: CASSPDRGNTGELFF.

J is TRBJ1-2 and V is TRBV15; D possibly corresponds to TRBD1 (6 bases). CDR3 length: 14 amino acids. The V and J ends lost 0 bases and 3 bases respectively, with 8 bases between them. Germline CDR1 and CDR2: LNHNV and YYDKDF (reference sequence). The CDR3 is CATSRDPGDYGYTF. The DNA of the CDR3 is TGTGCCACCAGCAGAGATCCAGGGGACTATGGCTACACCTTC.

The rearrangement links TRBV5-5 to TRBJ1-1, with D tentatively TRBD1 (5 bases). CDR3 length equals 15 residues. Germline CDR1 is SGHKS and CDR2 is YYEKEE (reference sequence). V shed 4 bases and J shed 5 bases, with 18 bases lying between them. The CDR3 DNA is TGTGCCAGCAGCCCGTTGGCGGGGCGAGGTACTGAAGCTTTCTTT. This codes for CASSPLAGRGTEAFF.

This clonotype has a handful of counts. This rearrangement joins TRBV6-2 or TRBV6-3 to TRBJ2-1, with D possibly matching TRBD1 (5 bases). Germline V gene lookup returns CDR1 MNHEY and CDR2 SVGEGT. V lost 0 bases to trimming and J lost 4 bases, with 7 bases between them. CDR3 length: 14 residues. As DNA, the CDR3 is TGTGCCAGCAGTTACTCGACAGAGTACAATGAGCAGTTCTTC. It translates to CASSYSTEYNEQFF.

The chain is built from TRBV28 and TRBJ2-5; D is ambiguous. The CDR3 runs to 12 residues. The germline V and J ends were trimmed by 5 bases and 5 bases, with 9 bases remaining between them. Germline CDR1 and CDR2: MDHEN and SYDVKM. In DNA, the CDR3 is TGTGCCAGCAGTCCAGCCGCGGAGACCCAGTACTTC. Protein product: CASSPAAETQYF.

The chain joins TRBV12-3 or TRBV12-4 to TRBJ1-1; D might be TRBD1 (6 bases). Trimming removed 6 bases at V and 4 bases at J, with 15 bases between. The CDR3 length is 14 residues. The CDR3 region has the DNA TGTGCCAGCAGGAGGCAGGGGAGTAGCACTGAAGCTTTCTTT. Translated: CASRRQGSSTEAFF.

The CDR3 DNA is TGTGCCTGGAGACCCATACAGGGTCGCCAAGAGACCCAGTACTTC. Protein sequence: CAWRPIQGRQETQYF. The rearrangement uses TRBV30 and TRBJ2-5; a weak D match, TRBD1 (6 bases). V was trimmed by 3 bases and J by 1 base, leaving 15 bases between them. This CDR3 contains 15 residues. Germline lookup yields CDR1 GTSNPN and CDR2 SVGIG (reference sequence).

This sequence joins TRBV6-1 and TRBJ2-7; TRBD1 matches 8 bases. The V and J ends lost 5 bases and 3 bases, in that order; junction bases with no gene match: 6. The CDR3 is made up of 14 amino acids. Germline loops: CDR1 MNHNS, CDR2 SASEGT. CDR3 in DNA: TGTGCCAGCAGTCCTAACGGACAGGGCTACGAGCAGTACTTC. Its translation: CASSPNGQGYEQYF.

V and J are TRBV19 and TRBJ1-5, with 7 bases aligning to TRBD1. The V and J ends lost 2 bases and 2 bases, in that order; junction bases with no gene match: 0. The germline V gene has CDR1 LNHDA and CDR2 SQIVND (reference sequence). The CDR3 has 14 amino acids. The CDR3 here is CASSITGGNQPQHF. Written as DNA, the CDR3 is TGTGCCAGTAGTATAACAGGGGGCAATCAGCCCCAGCATTTT.

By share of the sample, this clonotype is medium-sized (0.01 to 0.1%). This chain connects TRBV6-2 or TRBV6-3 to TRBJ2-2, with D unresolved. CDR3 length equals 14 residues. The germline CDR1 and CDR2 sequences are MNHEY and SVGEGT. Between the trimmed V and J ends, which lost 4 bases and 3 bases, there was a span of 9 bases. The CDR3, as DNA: TGTGCCAGCAGTTGGAGTTCGGACACCGGGGAGCTGTTTTTT. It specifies CASSWSSDTGELFF.

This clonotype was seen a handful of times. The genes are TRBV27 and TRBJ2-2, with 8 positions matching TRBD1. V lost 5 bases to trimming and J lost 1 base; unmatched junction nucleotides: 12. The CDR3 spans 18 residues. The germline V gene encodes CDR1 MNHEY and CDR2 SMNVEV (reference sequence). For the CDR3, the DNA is TGTGCCAGCAGTCGACAGATGTGGGACAGGCTGAACACCGGGGAGCTGTTTTTT. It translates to CASSRQMWDRLNTGELFF.

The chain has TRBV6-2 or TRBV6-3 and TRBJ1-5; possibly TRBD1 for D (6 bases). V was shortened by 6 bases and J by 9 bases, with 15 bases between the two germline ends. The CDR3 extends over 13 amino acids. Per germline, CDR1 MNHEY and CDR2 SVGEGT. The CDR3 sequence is CASSPRRGSPQHF. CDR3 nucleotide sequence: TGTGCCAGCAGCCCCCGGAGGGGGTCGCCCCAGCATTTT.

The CDR3 protein is CASSYPGKGSDEQFF. The CDR3 DNA reads TGTGCCAGCAGTTACCCCGGGAAGGGGTCAGATGAGCAGTTCTTC. The chain links TRBV6-5 to TRBJ2-1; D may correspond to TRBD1 or TRBD2 (5 bases each). Per germline, CDR1 MNHEY and CDR2 SVGAGI. CDR3 length equals 15 residues. Trimming pared 2 bases from V and 8 bases from J, leaving 16 bases between.

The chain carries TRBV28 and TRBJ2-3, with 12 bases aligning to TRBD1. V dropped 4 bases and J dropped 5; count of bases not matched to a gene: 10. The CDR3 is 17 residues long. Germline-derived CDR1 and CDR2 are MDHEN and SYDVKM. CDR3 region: CASSSSGTGGSGDTQYF. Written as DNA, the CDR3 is TGTGCCAGCAGTTCTTCCGGGACAGGGGGCTCAGGAGATACGCAGTATTTT.

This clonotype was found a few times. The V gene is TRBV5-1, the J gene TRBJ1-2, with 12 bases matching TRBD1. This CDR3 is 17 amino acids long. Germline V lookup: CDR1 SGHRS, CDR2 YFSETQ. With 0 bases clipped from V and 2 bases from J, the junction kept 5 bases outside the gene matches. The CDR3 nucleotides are TGCGCCAGCAGCTTGGCCAGGGACAGGGGGCCGAACTATGGCTACACCTTC. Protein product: CASSLARDRGPNYGYTF.

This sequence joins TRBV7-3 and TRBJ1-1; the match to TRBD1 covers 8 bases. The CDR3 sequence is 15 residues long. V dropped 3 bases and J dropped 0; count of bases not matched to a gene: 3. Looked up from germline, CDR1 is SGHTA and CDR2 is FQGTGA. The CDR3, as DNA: TGTGCCAGCAGCTTCACAGGGGGGATGAACACTGAAGCTTTCTTT. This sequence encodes CASSFTGGMNTEAFF. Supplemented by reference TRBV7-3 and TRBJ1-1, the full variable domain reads GAGVSQTPSNKVTEKGKYVELRCDPISGHTALYWYRQSLGQGPEFLIYFQGTGAADDSGLPNDRFFAVRPEGSVSTLKIQRTERGDSAVYLCASSFTGGMNTEAFFGQGTRLTVV.

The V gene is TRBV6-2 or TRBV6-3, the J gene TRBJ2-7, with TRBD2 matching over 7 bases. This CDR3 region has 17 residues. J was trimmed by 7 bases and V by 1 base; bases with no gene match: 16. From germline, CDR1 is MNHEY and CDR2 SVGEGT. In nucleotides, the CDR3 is TGTGCCAGCAGTTACTTCAAGACTAGCCTGTCCGGGGGGGAGCAGTACTTC. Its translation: CASSYFKTSLSGGEQYF.

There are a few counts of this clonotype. CDR3 in DNA: TGTGCCAGCAGAAGAGGGGGGAACACTGAAGCTTTCTTT. As protein: CASRRGGNTEAFF. V is TRBV6-1 and J is TRBJ1-1; TRBD1 is a possible D gene (6 bases). Germline assignment: CDR1 MNHNS and CDR2 SASEGT. This CDR3 spans 13 amino acids. Trimming cost V 6 bases and J 1 base, with 9 bases left between them.